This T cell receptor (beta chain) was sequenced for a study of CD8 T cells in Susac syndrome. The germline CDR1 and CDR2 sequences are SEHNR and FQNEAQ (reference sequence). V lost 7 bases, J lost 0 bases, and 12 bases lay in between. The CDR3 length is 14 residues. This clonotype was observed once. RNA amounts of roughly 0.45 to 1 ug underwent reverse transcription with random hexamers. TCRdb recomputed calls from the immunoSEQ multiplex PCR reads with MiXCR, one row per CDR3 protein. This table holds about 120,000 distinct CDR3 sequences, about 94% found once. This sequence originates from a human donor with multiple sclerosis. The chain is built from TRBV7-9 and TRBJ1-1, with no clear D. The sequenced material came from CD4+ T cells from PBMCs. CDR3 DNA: TGTGCCAGCATCCTCGGCCTGCTGAACACTGAAGCTTTCTTT. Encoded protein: CASILGLLNTEAFF. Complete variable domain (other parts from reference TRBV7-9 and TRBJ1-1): DTGVSQNPRHKITKRGQNVTFRCDPISEHNRLYWYRQTLGQGPEFLTYFQNEAQLEKSRLLSDRFSAERPKGSFSTLEIQRTEQGDSAMYLCASILGLLNTEAFFGQGTRLTVV.